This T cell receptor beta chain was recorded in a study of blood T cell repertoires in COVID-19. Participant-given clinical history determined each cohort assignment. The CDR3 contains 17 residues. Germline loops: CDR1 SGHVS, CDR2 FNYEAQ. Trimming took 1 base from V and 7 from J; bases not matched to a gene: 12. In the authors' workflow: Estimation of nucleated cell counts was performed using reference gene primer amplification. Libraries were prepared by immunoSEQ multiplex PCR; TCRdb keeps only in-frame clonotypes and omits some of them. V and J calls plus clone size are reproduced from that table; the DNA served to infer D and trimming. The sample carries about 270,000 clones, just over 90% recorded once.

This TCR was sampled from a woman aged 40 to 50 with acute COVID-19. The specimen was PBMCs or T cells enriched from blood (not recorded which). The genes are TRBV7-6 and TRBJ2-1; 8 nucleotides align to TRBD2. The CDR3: CASSLVLTSGIGNEQFF. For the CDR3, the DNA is TGTGCCAGCAGCTTAGTCTTAACTAGCGGAATCGGGAATGAGCAGTTCTTC.